These 6 T cell receptor beta chains were all obtained from the same sample, sequenced in a study of T cell changes during pregnancy in multiple sclerosis. Data came from immunoSEQ multiplex PCR; TCRdb stores just in-frame clones and leaves some out. The table records around 50,000 clones, about 92% of them present only once. The specimen was CD8+ T cells from peripheral blood mononuclear cells, collected in the second trimester of pregnancy. These receptors were taken from a female donor with multiple sclerosis, enrolled in a pregnancy study.

V is TRBV27 and J is TRBJ2-1; no firm D call. Trimming pared 3 bases from V and 6 bases from J, leaving 12 bases between. This CDR3 region has 14 residues. Germline V gene data show CDR1 as MNHEY and CDR2 as SMNVEV (reference sequence). DNA for the CDR3: TGTGCCAGCAGTTTTTTAGGCTCGGGCAATGAGCAGTTCTTC. This translates into CASSFLGSGNEQFF.

This chain links TRBV9 with TRBJ1-1; no clear D. Germline V gene sequence: CDR1 SGDLS, CDR2 YYNGEE. Trimming took 1 base from V and 6 from J, leaving 16 bases between them. The length of the CDR3 is 15 residues. The CDR3 here is CASSVSWSHSSEAFF. The CDR3 DNA sequence: TGTGCCAGCAGCGTATCGTGGTCGCATAGCTCTGAAGCTTTCTTT.

The chain links TRBV27 to TRBJ2-7; TRBD2 matches 13 bases. The CDR3 sequence is 14 residues long. V lost 6 bases to trimming and J lost 3 bases; unmatched junction nucleotides: 2. Germline V gene data show CDR1 as MNHEY and CDR2 as SMNVEV (reference sequence). The CDR3 DNA is TGTGCCAGCAGAGGACTAGCGGGAGTCTACGAGCAGTACTTC. It yields the protein CASRGLAGVYEQYF.

As DNA, the CDR3 is TGTGCCAGCAGCGGAGGGGGTACTGAAGCTTTCTTT. This gives the protein CASSGGGTEAFF. The rearrangement links TRBV9 to TRBJ1-1; a weak D match, TRBD1 (6 bases). Per the germline V gene, CDR1 is SGDLS and CDR2 is YYNGEE. The CDR3 covers 12 residues. The V end lost 3 bases, the J end lost 5 bases, and 8 bases lay between the germline ends.

In this sample, this clone turned up once. The J gene is TRBJ1-5, the V gene TRBV27, with unresolved D. CDR1 is MNHEY, CDR2 SMNVEV, per germline (reference sequence). This CDR3 is built from 13 residues. V lost 6 bases and J lost 11, with 17 bases in between. In DNA, the CDR3 is TGTGCCAGCAGCTCTCCCCCAAGCATGGCCCAGCATTTT. This translates into CASSSPPSMAQHF.

This clone was seen just once. The CDR3 region has the DNA TGTGCCAGCAGTCCGGGGACAGGTTTCTACAATGAGCAGTTCTTC. Protein sequence: CASSPGTGFYNEQFF. The V gene is TRBV6-5, the J gene TRBJ2-1; the match to TRBD1 covers 8 bases. J lost 3 bases, V lost 5 bases, and 6 bases had no gene match. The V gene's germline CDR1 is MNHEY and CDR2 SVGAGI. This CDR3 region has 15 residues.